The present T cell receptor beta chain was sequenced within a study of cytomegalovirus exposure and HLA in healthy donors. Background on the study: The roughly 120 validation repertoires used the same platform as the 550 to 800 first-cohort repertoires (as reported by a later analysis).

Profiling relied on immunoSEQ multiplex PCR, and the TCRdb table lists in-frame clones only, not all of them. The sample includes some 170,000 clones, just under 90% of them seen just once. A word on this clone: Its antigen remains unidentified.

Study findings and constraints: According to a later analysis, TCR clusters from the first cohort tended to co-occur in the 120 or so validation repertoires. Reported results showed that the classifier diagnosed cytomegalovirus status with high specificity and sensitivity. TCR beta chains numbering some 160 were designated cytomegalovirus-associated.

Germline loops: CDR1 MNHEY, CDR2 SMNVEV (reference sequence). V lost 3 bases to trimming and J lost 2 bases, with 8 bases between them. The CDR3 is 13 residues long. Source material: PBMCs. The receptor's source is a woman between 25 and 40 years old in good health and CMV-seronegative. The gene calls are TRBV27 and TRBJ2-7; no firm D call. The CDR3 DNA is TGTGCCAGCAGTTTGACGGAGACCTACGAGCAGTACTTC. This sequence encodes CASSLTETYEQYF.